This T cell receptor beta chain was documented in a study of shared clonotypes between healthy human individuals. Deep level was the assay's run setting. Replicate sorted-subset PCRs were loaded with around 0.2 ug DNA, roughly 33,000 T cell genomes. Assay: immunoSEQ multiplex PCR; the TCRdb copy retains only in-frame clones and omits some. The repertoire holds 2 million to 2.5 million clones, with approximately 94% as singletons. In germline, CDR1 is SGHTA, CDR2 FQGNSA. This CDR3 is 16 amino acids long. Trimming removed 5 bases from V and 7 bases from J; junction bases left unmatched: 5. The rearrangement links TRBV7-2 to TRBJ2-1; 16 nucleotides line up with TRBD2. Specimen: naive CD4+ T cells sorted from blood. Subset reported: CD45RA+ positively selected. The sequence was collected from a man younger than 35 in good health. In DNA, the CDR3 is TGTGCCAGCAGCGCCGGGACTAGCGGGGGGGCGAATGAGCAGTTCTTC. This sequence encodes CASSAGTSGGANEQFF. The variable domain in full, completed from reference TRBV7-2 and TRBJ2-1, reads GAGVSQSPSNKVTEKGKDVELRCDPISGHTALYWYRQSLGQGLEFLIYFQGNSAPDKSGLPSDRFSAERTGGSVSTLTIQRTQQEDSAVYLCASSAGTSGGANEQFFGPGTRLTVL.